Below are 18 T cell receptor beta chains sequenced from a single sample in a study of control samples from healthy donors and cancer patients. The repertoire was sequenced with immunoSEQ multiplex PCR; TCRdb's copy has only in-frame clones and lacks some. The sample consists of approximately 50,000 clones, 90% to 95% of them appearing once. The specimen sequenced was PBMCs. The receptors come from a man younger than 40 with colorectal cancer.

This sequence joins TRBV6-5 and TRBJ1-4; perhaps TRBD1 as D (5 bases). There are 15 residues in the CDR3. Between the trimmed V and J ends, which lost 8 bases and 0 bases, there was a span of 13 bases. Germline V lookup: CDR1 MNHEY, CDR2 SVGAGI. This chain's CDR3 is CASAWDGTTNEKLFF. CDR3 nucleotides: TGTGCCAGCGCCTGGGACGGCACAACTAATGAAAAACTGTTTTTT.

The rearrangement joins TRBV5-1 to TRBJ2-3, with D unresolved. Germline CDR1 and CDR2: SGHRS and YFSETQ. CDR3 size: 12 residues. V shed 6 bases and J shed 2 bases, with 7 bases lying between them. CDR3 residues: CASNQLTDTQYF. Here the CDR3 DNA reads TGCGCCAGCAACCAACTCACAGATACGCAGTATTTT.

CDR3 sequence reads: CASSFFGSFTEAFF. In DNA, the CDR3 is TGTGCCAGCAGTTTCTTTGGTTCATTCACTGAAGCTTTCTTT. V usage is TRBV27 and J usage is TRBJ1-1; D uncertain. This CDR3 spans 14 amino acids. Per germline, CDR1 MNHEY and CDR2 SMNVEV (reference sequence). The germline V and J ends were trimmed by 3 bases and 4 bases, with 12 bases remaining between them.

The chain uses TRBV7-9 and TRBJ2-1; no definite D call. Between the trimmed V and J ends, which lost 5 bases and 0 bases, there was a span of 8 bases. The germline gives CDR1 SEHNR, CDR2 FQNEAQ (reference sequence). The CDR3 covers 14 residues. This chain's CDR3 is CASSLHSSYNEQFF. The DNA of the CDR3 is TGTGCCAGCAGCCTCCATAGCTCCTACAATGAGCAGTTCTTC.

CDR3 loop: CASSLPGAPNQPQHF. The CDR3 coding sequence is TGTGCCAGTAGTTTACCAGGGGCTCCCAATCAGCCCCAGCATTTT. This sequence joins TRBV19 and TRBJ1-5; D is possibly TRBD1 (6 bases). The CDR3 runs to 15 residues. Germline CDR1 and CDR2: LNHDA and SQIVND (reference sequence). Trimming cost V 5 bases and J 3 bases, with 14 bases left between them.

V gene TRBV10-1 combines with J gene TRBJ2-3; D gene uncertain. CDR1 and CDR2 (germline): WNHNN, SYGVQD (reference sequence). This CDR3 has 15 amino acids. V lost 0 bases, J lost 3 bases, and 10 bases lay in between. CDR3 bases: TGCGCCAGCAGTGAGTCCAACCTATGGACAGATACGCAGTATTTT. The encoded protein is CASSESNLWTDTQYF.

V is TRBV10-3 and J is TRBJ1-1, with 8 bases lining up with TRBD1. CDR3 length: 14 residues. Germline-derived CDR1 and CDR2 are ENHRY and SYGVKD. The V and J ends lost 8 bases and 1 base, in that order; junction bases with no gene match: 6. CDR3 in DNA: TGTGCCATCCGTGGACAGGGAAAGAACACTGAAGCTTTCTTT. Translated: CAIRGQGKNTEAFF.

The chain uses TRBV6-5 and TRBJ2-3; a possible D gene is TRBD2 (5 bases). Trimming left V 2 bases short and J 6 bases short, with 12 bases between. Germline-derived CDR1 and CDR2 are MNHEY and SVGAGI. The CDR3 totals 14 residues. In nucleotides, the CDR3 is TGTGCCAGCAGTTACGATCGGGGTGTGGATACGCAGTATTTT. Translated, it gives CASSYDRGVDTQYF.

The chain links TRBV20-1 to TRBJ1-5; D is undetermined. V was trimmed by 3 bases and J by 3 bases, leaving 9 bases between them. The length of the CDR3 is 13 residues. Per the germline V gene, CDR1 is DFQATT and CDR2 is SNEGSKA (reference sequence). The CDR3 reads CSASSGYNQPQHF. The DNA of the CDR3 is TGCAGTGCTAGTTCGGGGTACAATCAGCCCCAGCATTTT.

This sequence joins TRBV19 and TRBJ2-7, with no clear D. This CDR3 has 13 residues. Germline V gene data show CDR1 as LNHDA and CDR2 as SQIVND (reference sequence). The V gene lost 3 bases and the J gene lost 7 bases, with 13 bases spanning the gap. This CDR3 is CASSIRPGLEQYF. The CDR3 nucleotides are TGTGCCAGTAGTATCAGACCCGGGCTGGAGCAGTACTTC.

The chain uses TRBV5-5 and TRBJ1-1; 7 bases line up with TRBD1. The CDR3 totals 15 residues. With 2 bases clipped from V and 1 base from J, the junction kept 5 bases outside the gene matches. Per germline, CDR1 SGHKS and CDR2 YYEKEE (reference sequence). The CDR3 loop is CASSLTGQQNTEAFF. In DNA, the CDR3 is TGTGCCAGCAGCTTAACGGGACAGCAGAACACTGAAGCTTTCTTT.

The CDR3 here is CASSVEPGGASNEQFF. The CDR3 region has the DNA TGTGCCAGCAGCGTAGAACCCGGGGGGGCTTCCAATGAGCAGTTCTTC. The chain uses TRBV9 and TRBJ2-1, with 8 bases aligning to TRBD2. The V and J ends lost 0 bases and 6 bases, in that order; junction bases with no gene match: 8. The CDR3 sequence is 16 residues long. Germline V gene data show CDR1 as SGDLS and CDR2 as YYNGEE.

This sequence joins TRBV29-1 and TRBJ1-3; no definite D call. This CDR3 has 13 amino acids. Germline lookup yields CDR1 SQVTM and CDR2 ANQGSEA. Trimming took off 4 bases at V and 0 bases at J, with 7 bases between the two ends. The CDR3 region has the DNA TGCAGCGTTGGCGGGTCCTCTGGAAACACCATATATTTT. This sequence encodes CSVGGSSGNTIYF.

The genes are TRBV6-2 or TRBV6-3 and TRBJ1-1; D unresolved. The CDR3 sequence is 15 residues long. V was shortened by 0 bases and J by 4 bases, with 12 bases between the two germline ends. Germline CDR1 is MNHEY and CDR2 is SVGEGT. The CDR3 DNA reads TGTGCCAGCAGTTACTCGGGCGGGGAGGGCACTGAAGCTTTCTTT. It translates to CASSYSGGEGTEAFF.

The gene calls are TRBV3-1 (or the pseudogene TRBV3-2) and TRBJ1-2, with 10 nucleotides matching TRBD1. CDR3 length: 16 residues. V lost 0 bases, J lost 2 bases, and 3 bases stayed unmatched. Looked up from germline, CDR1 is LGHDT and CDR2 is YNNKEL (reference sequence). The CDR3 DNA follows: TGTGCCAGCAGCCAAGATCTGGACAGGGGGAACTATGGCTACACCTTC. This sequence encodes CASSQDLDRGNYGYTF.

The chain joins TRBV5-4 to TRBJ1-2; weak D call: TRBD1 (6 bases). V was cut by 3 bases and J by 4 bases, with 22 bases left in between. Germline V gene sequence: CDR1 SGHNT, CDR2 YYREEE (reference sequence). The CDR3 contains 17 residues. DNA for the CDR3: TGTGCCAGCAGCTCCCCCCGGACAGCCACGAGTATCTATGGCTACACCTTC. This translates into CASSSPRTATSIYGYTF.

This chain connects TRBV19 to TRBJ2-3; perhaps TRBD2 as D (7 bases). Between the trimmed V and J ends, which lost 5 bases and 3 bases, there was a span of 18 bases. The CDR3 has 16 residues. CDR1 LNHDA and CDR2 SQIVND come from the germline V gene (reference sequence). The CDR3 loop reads CASSFRGGRGTDTQYF. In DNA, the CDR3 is TGTGCCAGTAGTTTCCGCGGGGGCCGGGGAACAGATACGCAGTATTTT.

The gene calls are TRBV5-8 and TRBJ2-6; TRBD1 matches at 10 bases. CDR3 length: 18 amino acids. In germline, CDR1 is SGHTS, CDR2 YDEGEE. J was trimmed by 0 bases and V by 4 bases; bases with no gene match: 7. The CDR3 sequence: CASSPWTGGSSGANVLTF. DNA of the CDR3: TGTGCCAGCAGCCCCTGGACAGGGGGGTCCTCTGGGGCCAACGTCCTGACTTTC.